The clone carrying this T cell receptor beta chain was detected ten times or more. One entry per CDR3 protein results from TCRdb running MiXCR on the 5' RACE reads. The data contain approximately 87,000 distinct CDR3 sequences, around 14% of them singletons. This CDR3 comprises 14 residues. In germline, CDR1 is MNHNS, CDR2 SASEGT. V shed 1 base and J shed 5 bases, with 12 bases lying between them. The entry originates in a study of neurological immune-mediated disorders. This chain connects TRBV6-1 to TRBJ2-7, with TRBD1 as a possible D gene (6 bases). The source is a woman aged 45 to 65 in good health. The sample consisted of PBMCs. The chain's CDR3 is CASSEDRVVNEQYF. The CDR3 DNA reads TGTGCCAGCAGTGAAGACAGGGTCGTCAACGAGCAGTACTTC.